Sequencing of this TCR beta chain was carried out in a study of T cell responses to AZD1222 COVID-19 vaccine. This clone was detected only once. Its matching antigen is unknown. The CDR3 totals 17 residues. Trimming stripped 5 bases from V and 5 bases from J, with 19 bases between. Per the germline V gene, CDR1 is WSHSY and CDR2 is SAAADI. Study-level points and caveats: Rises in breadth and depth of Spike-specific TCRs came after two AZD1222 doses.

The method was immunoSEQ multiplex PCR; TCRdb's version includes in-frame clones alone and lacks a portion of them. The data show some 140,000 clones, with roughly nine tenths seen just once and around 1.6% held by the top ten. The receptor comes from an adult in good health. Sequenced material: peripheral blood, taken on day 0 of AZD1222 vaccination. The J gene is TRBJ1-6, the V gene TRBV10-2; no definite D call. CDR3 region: CASSTIPAPSHNSPLHF. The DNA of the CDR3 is TGCGCCAGCAGTACCATACCGGCGCCCAGTCATAATTCACCCCTCCACTTT.